One and the same sample provided the 27 T cell receptor beta chains below, sequenced in a study of cytomegalovirus exposure and HLA in healthy donors. The PCR was carried out with 60 Vbeta primers and 13 Jbeta primers. Profiling relied on immunoSEQ multiplex PCR, and the TCRdb table lists in-frame clones only, not all of them. The sample consists of 120,000 to 150,000 clones, more than 60% of them appearing once. The specimen sequenced was PBMCs. Receptors were obtained from a male donor in good health and CMV-seronegative.

This chain connects TRBV2 to TRBJ1-5; D is ambiguous. Germline V gives CDR1 SNHLY, CDR2 FYNNEI. V was shortened by 5 bases and J by 0 bases, with 11 bases between the two germline ends. The CDR3 loop spans 15 amino acids. CDR3 in DNA: TGTGCCAGCAGTCGGATCAGGCGTAGCAATCAGCCCCAGCATTTT. Translating gives CASSRIRRSNQPQHF.

J is TRBJ2-7 and V is TRBV7-2; D is perhaps TRBD1 (5 bases). Germline assignment: CDR1 SGHTA and CDR2 FQGNSA. CDR3 length: 14 amino acids. Trimming removed 8 bases from V and 6 bases from J, with 20 bases in between. The CDR3: CASLKGPGLREQYF. As DNA, the CDR3 is TGTGCCAGCCTAAAGGGGCCAGGGCTGCGCGAGCAGTACTTC.

The chain joins TRBV11-2 to TRBJ2-1, with TRBD2 matching 9 bases. CDR3 length equals 17 residues. CDR1 is SGHAT and CDR2 is FQNNGV in the germline V gene. V was pared by 10 bases and J by 8 bases, with 21 bases of the junction left unmatched. The DNA for the CDR3 is TGTGCCACCAAGACGGATTCTTGGACTAGCGCTGTCTATGAGCAGTTCTTC. Its protein is CATKTDSWTSAVYEQFF.

The chain recombines TRBV29-1 with TRBJ2-7; 7 nucleotides match TRBD1. This CDR3 has 14 amino acids. Germline V lookup: CDR1 SQVTM, CDR2 ANQGSEA. V lost 4 bases to trimming and J lost 4 bases; unmatched junction nucleotides: 10. The CDR3 region is CSVGWDSGWYEQYF. The CDR3 nucleotides are TGCAGCGTTGGATGGGACAGCGGATGGTACGAGCAGTACTTC.

V usage is TRBV25-1 and J usage is TRBJ2-2, with D unresolved. Per the germline V gene, CDR1 is MGHDK and CDR2 is SYGVNS. The CDR3 covers 15 residues. Trimming removed 2 bases at V and 3 bases at J, with 10 bases between. Here the CDR3 DNA reads TGTGCCAGCAGTGAAGGGCCAGTTTACACCGGGGAGCTGTTTTTT. Translation gives CASSEGPVYTGELFF. Variable domain in full (rest from reference TRBV25-1 and TRBJ2-2): EADIYQTPRYLVIGTGKKITLECSQTMGHDKMYWYQQDPGMELHLIHYSYGVNSTEKGDLSSESTVSRIRTEHFPLTLESARPSHTSQYLCASSEGPVYTGELFFGEGSRLTVL.

The count of this clone is one. A read error may be the cause here, since a much bigger clone is one base away. The V gene is TRBV7-6, the J gene TRBJ1-6, with TRBD1 as a possible D gene (5 bases). The CDR3 runs to 14 residues. Germline CDR1 is SGHVS and CDR2 is FNYEAQ. Trimming removed 1 base at V and 7 bases at J, with 8 bases between. The CDR3 nucleotides are TGTGCCAGCAGCTTAGAACGGGGGAATTCACCCCTCCACTTT. It specifies CASSLERGNSPLHF.

The chain joins TRBV5-6 to TRBJ2-2; 7 bases match TRBD1. The germline gives CDR1 SGHDT, CDR2 YYEEEE. The CDR3 loop spans 15 amino acids. Trimming took 0 bases from V and 3 from J; bases not matched to a gene: 2. CDR3 residues: CASSLVQGDTGELFF. DNA for the CDR3: TGTGCCAGCAGCTTGGTTCAGGGGGACACCGGGGAGCTGTTTTTT.

The gene calls are TRBV28 and TRBJ1-1, with 8 bases lining up with TRBD1. Germline V lookup: CDR1 MDHEN, CDR2 SYDVKM. CDR3 size: 12 residues. V lost 10 bases, J lost 4 bases, and 5 bases stayed unmatched. CDR3 protein: CATRTGSTEAFF. The CDR3 DNA reads as TGTGCCACCCGGACAGGGTCCACTGAAGCTTTCTTT.

This chain connects TRBV25-1 to TRBJ2-3; D possibly corresponds to TRBD2 (5 bases). V shed 5 bases and J shed 6 bases, with 18 bases lying between them. Germline V lookup: CDR1 MGHDK, CDR2 SYGVNS. This CDR3 has 15 amino acids. CDR3 region: CASSTRTLPGDTQYF. Here the CDR3 DNA reads TGTGCCAGCAGTACACGGACTCTACCGGGGGATACGCAGTATTTT.

The rearrangement uses TRBV5-1 and TRBJ2-7, with 8 bases identical to TRBD1. The CDR3 has 15 amino acids. V shed 1 base and J 2 bases; nucleotides not matched to a gene: 5. In germline, CDR1 is SGHRS, CDR2 YFSETQ. The CDR3 DNA reads TGCGCCAGCAGCTTGATCAAGGGACAGGCCTACGAGCAGTACTTC. Protein: CASSLIKGQAYEQYF.

The genes are TRBV5-1 and TRBJ2-5; 10 positions agree with TRBD2. Losses at the gene ends were 0 bases for V and 6 bases for J; bases not matched to a gene: 8. The CDR3 is 16 residues long. The germline CDR1 and CDR2 sequences are SGHRS and YFSETQ. CDR3 nucleotide sequence: TGCGCCAGCAGCTTGGCCATAGCGGGGGGACTCAAGACCCAGTACTTC. Translated: CASSLAIAGGLKTQYF.

This chain joins TRBV28 and TRBJ2-1; the D is unclear. Trimming cost V 6 bases and J 13 bases, with 16 bases left between them. CDR3 length: 12 residues. Germline V gene lookup returns CDR1 MDHEN and CDR2 SYDVKM. The CDR3 reads CASRQTADLQFF. The CDR3 DNA follows: TGTGCCAGCAGACAGACCGCAGACCTCCAGTTCTTC. The variable domain in full, with the rest retrieved from reference TRBV28 and TRBJ2-1, is DVKVTQSSRYLVKRTGEKVFLECVQDMDHENMFWYRQDPGLGLRLIYFSYDVKMKEKGDIPEGYSVSREKKERFSLILESASTNQTSMYLCASRQTADLQFFGPGTRLTVL.

The V and J genes are TRBV2 and TRBJ1-6, with D unclear. Trimming stripped 6 bases from V and 13 bases from J, with 13 bases between. The CDR3 length is 12 residues. Germline CDR1 SNHLY, CDR2 FYNNEI. CDR3 region: CASSREIRPLHF. CDR3 nucleotides: TGTGCCAGCAGCCGAGAAATCCGGCCCCTCCACTTT. Variable domain in full (rest from reference TRBV2 and TRBJ1-6): EPEVTQTPSHQVTQMGQEVILRCVPISNHLYFYWYRQILGQKVEFLVSFYNNEISEKSEIFDDQFSVERPDGSNFTLKIRSTKLEDSAMYFCASSREIRPLHFGNGTRLTVT.

J is TRBJ1-6 and V is TRBV30, with a possible D match to TRBD1 (6 bases). Germline values: CDR1 GTSNPN, CDR2 SVGIG (reference sequence). The CDR3 length is 15 residues. V lost 2 bases to trimming and J lost 9 bases, with 17 bases between them. This CDR3 is CAWSNLGQGSSPLHF. The CDR3 DNA sequence: TGTGCCTGGAGTAACTTAGGGCAGGGGAGTTCACCCCTCCACTTT.

The chain is built from TRBV27 and TRBJ2-1; 11 positions match TRBD2. The germline V gene encodes CDR1 MNHEY and CDR2 SMNVEV (reference sequence). The trim removed 1 base at V and 10 bases at J, leaving 6 bases unmatched. The CDR3 has 15 residues. In DNA form, the CDR3 reads TGTGCCAGCAGTTTATTAGCGGGGGGGAATGGGGAGCAGTTCTTC. The encoded protein is CASSLLAGGNGEQFF.

This chain connects TRBV5-4 to TRBJ2-7, with a tentative D call TRBD1 (5 bases). The CDR3 sequence is 14 residues long. CDR1 is SGHNT, CDR2 YYREEE, per germline (reference sequence). The germline V and J ends were trimmed by 1 base and 0 bases, with 8 bases remaining between them. CDR3 sequence (DNA): TGTGCCAGCAGCTTGCAGGGCGGCTCCTACGAGCAGTACTTC. Its protein product is CASSLQGGSYEQYF. Variable domain in full (rest from reference TRBV5-4 and TRBJ2-7): ETGVTQSPTHLIKTRGQQVTLRCSSQSGHNTVSWYQQALGQGPQFIFQYYREEENGRGNFPPRFSGLQFPNYSSELNVNALELDDSALYLCASSLQGGSYEQYFGPGTRLTVT.

This chain uses TRBV4-3 with TRBJ1-2; possibly TRBD1 for D (5 bases). The CDR3 spans 16 residues. V dropped 0 bases and J dropped 6 bases, with 17 bases sitting between them. Germline V gives CDR1 LGHNA, CDR2 YSLEER. CDR3 residues: CASSQDRFAGNNGYTF. DNA of the CDR3: TGCGCCAGCAGCCAAGATCGGTTTGCAGGGAATAATGGCTACACCTTC.

V gene TRBV28 combines with J gene TRBJ1-1, with D unclear. With 6 bases removed from V and 1 base from J, the gap between germline ends came to 15 bases. This CDR3 is 15 amino acids long. Germline CDR1 is MDHEN and CDR2 is SYDVKM. The CDR3 nucleotides are TGTGCCAGCAGGGGTAGCCCCCCACAGAACACTGAAGCTTTCTTT. It translates to CASRGSPPQNTEAFF.

This clone showed up just once. This rearrangement joins TRBV7-2 to TRBJ2-5; tentatively, D is TRBD2 (6 bases). Germline assignment: CDR1 SGHTA and CDR2 FQGNSA. The CDR3 totals 14 residues. V was trimmed by 5 bases and J by 4 bases, leaving 14 bases between them. This CDR3 reads CASSPTLATETQYF. The CDR3 DNA reads TGTGCCAGCAGCCCGACCCTAGCGACAGAGACCCAGTACTTC.

As to this clone: One end of the junction fails to match germline, which may point to a read error. The chain is built from TRBV11-2 and TRBJ2-7; 8 bases agree with TRBD2. The CDR3 is made up of 16 amino acids. The germline CDR1 and CDR2 sequences are SGHAT and FQNNGV. CDR3 in DNA: TGTGTCAGCAGCCTACTGAGCGGGGGCCTCGATTACGAGCAGTACTTC. Amino acid sequence: CVSSLLSGGLDYEQYF.

The chain couples TRBV11-2 to TRBJ2-2, with D possibly being TRBD2 (5 bases). Germline CDR1 and CDR2: SGHAT and FQNNGV. The V end was cut by 6 bases, the J end by 4 bases, with 9 bases between. The CDR3 has 13 amino acids. This chain's CDR3 is CASSWRITGELFF. DNA for the CDR3: TGTGCCAGCAGTTGGAGGATCACCGGGGAGCTGTTTTTT.

This rearrangement joins TRBV7-3 to TRBJ1-1, with D unresolved. CDR3 length: 14 residues. The V and J ends lost 5 bases and 0 bases respectively, with 10 bases between them. Germline assignment: CDR1 SGHTA and CDR2 FQGTGA. In DNA, the CDR3 is TGTGCCAGCAGCGCCCTTGGCATGAACACTGAAGCTTTCTTT. Protein: CASSALGMNTEAFF.

The V and J genes are TRBV9 and TRBJ2-1; a possible D gene is TRBD1 (5 bases). The germline CDR1 and CDR2 sequences are SGDLS and YYNGEE. Trimming removed 5 bases from V and 0 bases from J, with 12 bases in between. The CDR3 covers 15 residues. In nucleotides, the CDR3 is TGTGCCAGCAGACCTACCGACAGCTCCTACAATGAGCAGTTCTTC. Encoded protein: CASRPTDSSYNEQFF.

The chain's CDR3 is CASSYSGGTYEQYF. In nucleotides, the CDR3 is TGTGCCAGCAGTTACTCGGGGGGGACCTACGAGCAGTACTTC. This chain uses TRBV6-5 with TRBJ2-7; 7 bases match TRBD2. Unmatched junction bases numbered 1, after V lost 0 bases and J lost 2 bases. The CDR3 runs 14 residues. Germline V gene data show CDR1 as MNHEY and CDR2 as SVGAGI.

The gene calls are TRBV5-8 and TRBJ1-3; no clear D. CDR1 and CDR2 from the germline V gene are SGHTS and YDEGEE. The CDR3 loop spans 17 amino acids. Trimming took off 4 bases at V and 0 bases at J, with 17 bases between the two ends. The chain's CDR3 is CASSPFLRGNSGNTIYF. DNA for the CDR3: TGTGCCAGCAGCCCTTTTCTGCGCGGCAACTCTGGAAACACCATATATTTT.

V gene TRBV19 combines with J gene TRBJ2-3, with D tentatively TRBD1 (6 bases). From germline, CDR1 is LNHDA and CDR2 SQIVND (reference sequence). There are 13 residues in the CDR3. V lost 7 bases to trimming and J lost 2 bases, with 10 bases between them. CDR3 sequence reads: CASTGQLTDTQYF. Written as DNA, the CDR3 is TGTGCCAGTACTGGACAGCTCACAGATACGCAGTATTTT.

This sequence joins TRBV6-5 and TRBJ2-3; 8 bases are a match to TRBD2. Per germline, CDR1 MNHEY and CDR2 SVGAGI. The trim removed 2 bases at V and 0 bases at J, leaving 4 bases unmatched. CDR3 length: 16 amino acids. CDR3 bases: TGTGCCAGCAGTTACCCTCGCGGGGGGAGCACAGATACGCAGTATTTT. Protein: CASSYPRGGSTDTQYF.